The next 27 T cell receptor beta chains were all read from a single sample in a study of blood T cell repertoires in COVID-19. Repertoires were generated with immunoSEQ multiplex PCR, while TCRdb's copy carries only in-frame clones and drops some. This sample has some 120,000 clones, with around 74% found just once. Sequencing was done on a sample of peripheral blood. These receptors all stem from a man aged 60-69 years with acute or convalescent COVID-19.

The genes are TRBV27 and TRBJ2-1; 7 bases line up with TRBD1. In germline, CDR1 is MNHEY, CDR2 SMNVEV (reference sequence). The ends lost 2 bases at V and 10 bases at J; junction bases unmatched: 5. This CDR3 is built from 13 residues. The CDR3 loop reads CASSLIGGGEQFF. CDR3 nucleotide sequence: TGTGCCAGCAGTTTAATAGGGGGCGGAGAGCAGTTCTTC.

This clone was detected once. DNA for the CDR3: TGCGCCAGCAGTGACCCCGGGTCCTATGGCTACACCTTC. It is translated as CASSDPGSYGYTF. This chain joins TRBV10-2 and TRBJ1-2; D not certain. This CDR3 is built from 13 residues. Germline V gene lookup returns CDR1 WSHSY and CDR2 SAAADI. The V end was cut by 3 bases, the J end by 4 bases, with 9 bases between.

J is TRBJ1-5 and V is TRBV7-8; the D gene is possibly TRBD1 (6 bases). Germline V gives CDR1 SGHVS, CDR2 FQNEAQ. Trimming removed 2 bases at V and 6 bases at J, with 11 bases between. There are 14 residues in the CDR3. This chain's CDR3 is CASSLTGKAQPQHF. For the CDR3, the DNA is TGTGCCAGCAGCTTAACAGGGAAGGCTCAGCCCCAGCATTTT.

The rearrangement joins TRBV20-1 to TRBJ1-5; D is unclear. The CDR3 sequence is 13 residues long. Germline V gene data show CDR1 as DFQATT and CDR2 as SNEGSKA (reference sequence). V was clipped by 3 bases and J by 4 bases, with 10 bases between them. CDR3 nucleotides: TGCAGTGCTAGTTACGAGGGAAATCAGCCCCAGCATTTT. Amino acid sequence: CSASYEGNQPQHF.

The chain couples TRBV5-1 to TRBJ1-4; D is possibly TRBD1 (5 bases). Germline V gene lookup returns CDR1 SGHRS and CDR2 YFSETQ. Deletions cut 4 bases from V and 8 bases from J, with 15 bases between. This CDR3 contains 14 residues. As DNA, the CDR3 is TGCGCCAGCAGCAGCGGGGGAGTTCGAGAAAAACTGTTTTTT. This translates into CASSSGGVREKLFF.

The J gene is TRBJ2-1, the V gene TRBV4-2; 10 bases line up with TRBD1. J gave up 7 bases and V 1 base, and 4 bases lay outside the gene matches. CDR1 is LGHNA, CDR2 YNFKEQ, per germline. The CDR3 has 15 amino acids. The CDR3 sequence: CASSQGTGGSNEQFF. The CDR3, as DNA: TGTGCCAGCAGCCAAGGGACAGGGGGAAGTAATGAGCAGTTCTTC.

The rearrangement uses TRBV6-2 or TRBV6-3 and TRBJ2-7; TRBD2 matches at 9 bases. CDR3 length equals 16 residues. Germline V lookup: CDR1 MNHEY, CDR2 SVGEGT. The junction had 7 bases not matched to a gene; V was cut back by 4 bases and J by 0 bases. The CDR3 sequence: CASSSSGGGASYEQYF. The CDR3 DNA is TGTGCCAGCAGTTCCTCGGGCGGGGGGGCCTCCTACGAGCAGTACTTC.

This clone was counted between two and nine times. The genes are TRBV18 and TRBJ1-5, with unresolved D. The CDR3 runs to 13 residues. V lost 5 bases, J lost 5 bases, and 10 bases lay in between. Germline V lookup: CDR1 KGHSH, CDR2 LQKENI. The CDR3 is CASSSSRDQPQHF. CDR3 nucleotide sequence: TGTGCCAGCTCATCGAGCCGGGATCAGCCCCAGCATTTT.

V gene TRBV4-1 combines with J gene TRBJ2-3; a weak D match, TRBD2 (5 bases). In germline, CDR1 is MGHRA, CDR2 YSYEKL. The CDR3 is 15 residues long. The V end was cut by 4 bases, the J end by 0 bases, with 11 bases between. The CDR3 spells CASSRGSSSTDTQYF. The CDR3 region has the DNA TGCGCCAGCAGCCGTGGGAGCTCTAGCACAGATACGCAGTATTTT.

The chain is built from TRBV5-8 and TRBJ2-7; 8 positions match TRBD2. The CDR3 covers 17 residues. Looked up from germline, CDR1 is SGHTS and CDR2 is YDEGEE. Trimming cost V 4 bases and J 9 bases; bases outside gene matches: 21. The CDR3 DNA follows: TGTGCCAGCAGCGCAGGCACCGGGACTAGGGGCGGGAGCGGGCAGTACTTC. Translation: CASSAGTGTRGGSGQYF.

This clone was counted between two and nine times. The V gene is TRBV30, the J gene TRBJ1-1; D possibly corresponds to TRBD1 (6 bases). The CDR3 has 12 residues. Germline CDR1 reads GTSNPN; CDR2 reads SVGIG (reference sequence). Trimming took off 1 base at V and 10 bases at J, with 13 bases between the two ends. Written as DNA, the CDR3 is TGTGCCTGGAGTGGGGACACAGGAGGAGCTTTCTTT. As protein: CAWSGDTGGAFF. Supplemented by reference TRBV30 and TRBJ1-1, the full variable domain reads SQTIHQWPATLVQPVGSPLSLECTVEGTSNPNLYWYRQAAGRGLQLLFYSVGIGQISSEVPQNLSASRPQDRQFILSSKKLLLSDSGFYLCAWSGDTGGAFFGQGTRLTVV.

The gene calls are TRBV30 and TRBJ1-1, with 7 bases fitting TRBD1. The CDR3 is 14 amino acids. With 3 bases clipped from V and 5 bases from J, the junction kept 9 bases outside the gene matches. Germline V gives CDR1 GTSNPN, CDR2 SVGIG (reference sequence). The CDR3 nucleotides read TGTGCCTGGAGGGTGGGGCAGGGGGGAACTGAAGCTTTCTTT. The encoded protein is CAWRVGQGGTEAFF.

The V gene is TRBV29-1, the J gene TRBJ1-2, with TRBD1 as a possible D gene (6 bases). The CDR3 consists of 13 residues. Germline values: CDR1 SQVTM, CDR2 ANQGSEA. V was trimmed by 4 bases and J by 2 bases, leaving 11 bases between them. The CDR3 is CSVVGGVNYGYTF. CDR3 coding DNA: TGCAGCGTTGTAGGGGGAGTAAACTATGGCTACACCTTC.

This chain links TRBV4-1 with TRBJ2-7; TRBD1 might be the D (5 bases). The CDR3 extends over 13 amino acids. In germline, CDR1 is MGHRA, CDR2 YSYEKL. V was shortened by 5 bases and J by 2 bases, with 10 bases between the two germline ends. DNA for the CDR3: TGCGCCAGCAGCGGTGGGGCAACCTACGAGCAGTACTTC. Translated: CASSGGATYEQYF.

To note about this clone: One end of the junction varies from germline; a read error may be responsible. The chain employs TRBV2 and TRBJ1-2; a weak D match, TRBD1 (5 bases). Germline assignment: CDR1 SNHLY and CDR2 FYNNEI. This CDR3 spans 13 amino acids. In DNA, the CDR3 is TGCGGGAGGGAGGGGCAAGATCGCTATGGCTACACCTTC. It specifies CGREGQDRYGYTF. Drawing the rest from reference TRBV2 and TRBJ1-2, the complete variable domain is EPEVTQTPSHQVTQMGQEVILRCVPISNHLYFYWYRQILGQKVEFLVSFYNNEISEKSEIFDDQFSVERPDGSNFTLKIRSTKLEDSAMYFCGREGQDRYGYTFGSGTRLTVV.

In nucleotides, the CDR3 is TGTGCCACCAAACAGGGGTTCGGGACTAGCGGGGGACCCACAGATACGCAGTATTTT. This codes for CATKQGFGTSGGPTDTQYF. This chain uses TRBV2 with TRBJ2-3; TRBD2 matches at 14 bases. CDR1 and CDR2 (germline): SNHLY, FYNNEI. This CDR3 region has 19 residues. V shed 10 bases and J 2 bases; nucleotides not matched to a gene: 17.

This CDR3 is CASSQTGGVEKLFF. In nucleotides, the CDR3 is TGTGCCAGCAGCCAGACAGGGGGAGTGGAAAAACTGTTTTTT. The chain carries TRBV7-9 and TRBJ1-4; 9 nucleotides match TRBD1. Germline CDR1 reads SEHNR; CDR2 reads FQNEAQ (reference sequence). Losses at the gene ends were 5 bases for V and 8 bases for J; bases not matched to a gene: 6. The length of the CDR3 is 14 residues.

This clone showed up just a few times. This chain connects TRBV14 to TRBJ2-7; 14 bases are shared with TRBD2. Germline CDR1 and CDR2: SGHDN and FVKESK. Losses at the gene ends were 0 bases for V and 12 bases for J; bases not matched to a gene: 7. The CDR3 totals 15 residues. DNA for the CDR3: TGTGCCAGCAGCCAAGATGGGACTAGCGGGAGAAGGGTGTACTTC. Protein product: CASSQDGTSGRRVYF.

The chain carries TRBV9 and TRBJ1-2, with D perhaps matching TRBD1 (5 bases). Trimming took off 4 bases at V and 8 bases at J, with 15 bases between the two ends. The CDR3 has 13 amino acids. Germline loops: CDR1 SGDLS, CDR2 YYNGEE. The CDR3 loop reads CASSIGTFGGYTF. The DNA of the CDR3 is TGTGCCAGCAGCATCGGGACTTTTGGCGGCTACACCTTC.

V gene TRBV9 combines with J gene TRBJ2-5; TRBD2 might be the D (5 bases). V was shortened by 0 bases and J by 5 bases, with 14 bases between the two germline ends. Germline V gene data show CDR1 as SGDLS and CDR2 as YYNGEE. This CDR3 comprises 15 residues. DNA of the CDR3: TGTGCCAGCAGCGTAGGGGGTCGGGGAACGGAGACCCAGTACTTC. Its translation: CASSVGGRGTETQYF.

V gene TRBV10-3 combines with J gene TRBJ2-5, with 15 nucleotides matching TRBD2. V was clipped by 3 bases and J by 2 bases; unmatched bases: 7. This CDR3 has 18 residues. Germline V gene sequence: CDR1 ENHRY, CDR2 SYGVKD. In DNA, the CDR3 is TGTGCCATCAGTGATCCCCTGGGACTAGCGGGAGGTCAAGAGACCCAGTACTTC. Translating gives CAISDPLGLAGGQETQYF.

The CDR3 region has the DNA TGTGCCAGTAGTCCAGAAAGTTCTGAAAAACTGTTTTTT. Translation gives CASSPESSEKLFF. This sequence joins TRBV19 and TRBJ1-4, with D unresolved. This CDR3 region has 13 residues. Germline V gives CDR1 LNHDA, CDR2 SQIVND (reference sequence). The V gene lost 5 bases and the J gene lost 7 bases, with 11 bases spanning the gap.

J is TRBJ2-7 and V is TRBV27, with 9 positions matching TRBD2. J lost 0 bases, V lost 5 bases, and 5 bases had no gene match. Germline V gene sequence: CDR1 MNHEY, CDR2 SMNVEV (reference sequence). This CDR3 region has 15 residues. The CDR3 DNA reads TGTGCCAGCAGTCCCTATAGCGGGAGCTCCTACGAGCAGTACTTC. Translating gives CASSPYSGSSYEQYF.

The V and J genes are TRBV12-5 and TRBJ2-2, with D possibly matching TRBD2 (7 bases). V dropped 3 bases and J dropped 7 bases, with 12 bases sitting between them. This CDR3 region has 14 residues. The germline gives CDR1 LGHNT, CDR2 FRNRAP. The CDR3 DNA reads TGTGCTAGTGGTTTAGGGGGGAGGGGCGGGGAGCTGTTTTTT. It translates to CASGLGGRGGELFF. Full variable domain (outside the CDR3, taken from reference TRBV12-5 and TRBJ2-2): DARVTQTPRHKVTEMGQEVTMRCQPILGHNTVFWYRQTMMQGLELLAYFRNRAPLDDSGMPKDRFSAEMPDATLATLKIQPSEPRDSAVYFCASGLGGRGGELFFGEGSRLTVL.

The V call is TRBV27, the J call TRBJ2-7, with TRBD2 identical over 10 bases. Trimming removed 3 bases from V and 2 bases from J; junction bases left unmatched: 4. The CDR3 length is 15 residues. Per germline, CDR1 MNHEY and CDR2 SMNVEV (reference sequence). CDR3 protein: CASSFVLAGTYEQYF. The CDR3 nucleotides read TGTGCCAGCAGTTTCGTACTAGCGGGAACCTACGAGCAGTACTTC.

V and J are TRBV13 and TRBJ1-6; TRBD1 might be the D (5 bases). CDR1 is PRHDT and CDR2 is FYEKMQ in the germline V gene (reference sequence). This CDR3 is 14 amino acids long. Trimming took off 4 bases at V and 6 bases at J, with 10 bases between the two ends. The CDR3 DNA reads TGTGCCAGCAGCTCAACAGGAGCTAATTCACCCCTCCACTTT. This sequence encodes CASSSTGANSPLHF.

The chain uses TRBV10-2 and TRBJ2-1, with TRBD2 matching over 14 bases. CDR1 WSHSY and CDR2 SAAADI come from the germline V gene. After removal of 6 bases from V and 9 bases from J, the junction contained 4 bases not matched to a gene. The CDR3 sequence is 14 residues long. As DNA, the CDR3 is TGCGCCAGCAGGGGACTAGCGGGAGTTATTGAGCAGTTCTTC. This encodes CASRGLAGVIEQFF.